This T cell receptor (beta chain) came from a study of T cells in Graves' hyperthyroidism and ophthalmopathy. Study-level points and caveats: Ophthalmopathy was identified by the model a median about 6 months ahead of onset. Stable hyperthyroidism was told apart from ophthalmopathy by a model built on 13 V-J features.

V lost 6 bases, J lost 9 bases, and 18 bases lay in between. The CDR3 loop spans 14 amino acids. From germline, CDR1 is MDHEN and CDR2 SYDVKM. Amplification of TCR beta CDR3 regions was performed using RNA transcripts as template. Primed by the HTBI set, a first-round RT-PCR was run on the TCR CDR3. TCRdb re-analysed the multiplex PCR reads in MiXCR, keeping a single row per CDR3 protein. The profile shows under 650,000 distinct CDR3 sequences, around 15% of them singletons. This clonotype was observed a few times. The target antigen is unknown. Patients with uncontrolled infections, other autoimmune diseases, pregnancy or lactation were excluded.

The specimen was blood. The rearrangement uses TRBV28 and TRBJ2-1; tentatively, D is TRBD2 (5 bases). The sequence derives from a woman aged 25 to 45 with Graves' hyperthyroidism. CDR3 amino acids: CASSPPRGIGEQFF. CDR3 nucleotide sequence: TGTGCCAGCAGCCCTCCCAGAGGGATCGGTGAGCAGTTCTTC.